Below, 13 T cell receptor beta chains from the same sample are listed, as sequenced in a study of patients and donors after allogeneic stem cell transplantation. MiXCR, run by TCRdb on the RT-PCR reads, gives a single entry per CDR3 protein. Of 95,000 to 120,000 distinct CDR3 sequences listed, over 30% were seen once; the top ten hold 27%. Source material: blood, either unsorted or a sorted T cell fraction (not recorded which). These receptors came from a human donor who was either an allogeneic HSCT recipient or a stem cell or donor lymphocyte infusion donor (not recorded which). It is not recorded whose cells these are; they may come from a transplant donor.

The chain has TRBV5-1 and TRBJ1-1, with a possible D match to TRBD1 (6 bases). Trimming left V 0 bases short and J 6 bases short, with 15 bases between. The CDR3 extends over 15 amino acids. The germline V gene has CDR1 SGHRS and CDR2 YFSETQ. Here the CDR3 reads CASSLGHTGSPEAFF. CDR3 DNA: TGCGCCAGCAGCTTGGGGCATACAGGGTCCCCTGAAGCTTTCTTT.

This clonotype was seen more than once but under ten times. The chain joins TRBV12-3 or TRBV12-4 to TRBJ1-5; no clear D gene. V lost 3 bases to trimming and J lost 1 base, with 10 bases between them. This CDR3 comprises 15 residues. The CDR3: CASSLHTSSNQPQHF. The CDR3 DNA sequence: TGTGCCAGCAGTTTGCACACCTCGAGCAATCAGCCCCAGCATTTT.

This clonotype was counted only a few times. V is TRBV12-3 or TRBV12-4 and J is TRBJ2-5; D is uncertain. Trimming removed 0 bases from V and 5 bases from J, with 10 bases in between. The CDR3 covers 14 residues. CDR3 region: CASSLAPTRETQYF. CDR3 nucleotides: TGTGCCAGCAGTTTAGCGCCGACGAGGGAGACCCAGTACTTC.

This sequence joins TRBV5-1 and TRBJ2-7; TRBD2 matches at 12 bases. CDR3 size: 14 residues. Germline values: CDR1 SGHRS, CDR2 YFSETQ. V trimming: 4 bases; J trimming: 4 bases; junction bases outside the gene matches: 3. CDR3 region: CASSGLAGKYEQYF. The DNA for the CDR3 is TGCGCCAGCAGCGGACTAGCGGGAAAATACGAGCAGTACTTC.

The J gene is TRBJ2-3, the V gene TRBV2; D is ambiguous. This CDR3 has 12 amino acids. Looked up from germline, CDR1 is SNHLY and CDR2 is FYNNEI. V was trimmed by 8 bases and J by 0 bases, leaving 6 bases between them. CDR3 protein: CASWSSTDTQYF. For the CDR3, the DNA is TGTGCCAGCTGGAGTAGCACAGATACGCAGTATTTT.

This sequence joins TRBV20-1 and TRBJ2-1, with a possible D match to TRBD2 (5 bases). CDR1 and CDR2 from the germline V gene are DFQATT and SNEGSKA (reference sequence). Trimming cost V 3 bases and J 4 bases, with 13 bases left between them. CDR3 length: 14 residues. CDR3 protein: CSARAGDFYNEQFF. Written as DNA, the CDR3 is TGCAGTGCTAGGGCCGGGGATTTTTACAATGAGCAGTTCTTC.

This clonotype was observed a handful of times. The rearrangement links TRBV20-1 to TRBJ2-1; 10 bases match TRBD2. CDR3 length: 14 residues. J lost 6 bases, V lost 0 bases, and 2 bases had no gene match. Germline CDR1 is DFQATT and CDR2 is SNEGSKA (reference sequence). CDR3 in DNA: TGCAGTGCTAGAGAAGCGGGAGGGACCAATGAGCAGTTCTTC. It encodes CSAREAGGTNEQFF.

This CDR3 is CASTPRVRRHNEQFF. The DNA of the CDR3 is TGTGCCAGCACCCCCAGGGTAAGGCGACACAATGAGCAGTTCTTC. The rearrangement links TRBV6-5 to TRBJ2-1; D is possibly TRBD1 (5 bases). V was pared by 7 bases and J by 5 bases, with 18 bases between. This CDR3 has 15 residues. CDR1 and CDR2 from the germline V gene are MNHEY and SVGAGI.

This clonotype was seen more than once but under ten times. The chain combines TRBV10-3 with TRBJ2-3, with D possibly TRBD2 on 6 matching bases. Trimming took 9 bases from V and 1 from J, leaving 11 bases between them. Germline V gene sequence: CDR1 ENHRY, CDR2 SYGVKD. The CDR3 consists of 13 residues. This CDR3 reads CAITGSGTDTQYF. For the CDR3, the DNA is TGTGCCATTACCGGGAGCGGCACAGATACGCAGTATTTT.

The chain uses TRBV19 and TRBJ1-6, with D possibly TRBD1 on 5 matching bases. Germline CDR1 LNHDA, CDR2 SQIVND (reference sequence). Trimming stripped 6 bases from V and 6 bases from J, with 15 bases between. This CDR3 is built from 15 residues. The CDR3 DNA follows: TGTGCCAGTAGGGGACCGGGACGGAGTAATTCACCCCTCCACTTT. It specifies CASRGPGRSNSPLHF.

This clonotype was detected a few times. The gene calls are TRBV24-1 and TRBJ2-2; no clear D gene. V was pared by 10 bases and J by 2 bases, with 7 bases between. The CDR3 is 12 amino acids. CDR1 and CDR2 from the germline V gene are KGHDR and SFDVKD. CDR3 sequence: CATGSNTGELFF. Written as DNA, the CDR3 is TGTGCCACGGGTAGTAACACCGGGGAGCTGTTTTTT.

The chain recombines TRBV7-9 with TRBJ1-2; 8 bases are a match to TRBD1. The ends lost 1 base at V and 8 bases at J; junction bases unmatched: 9. Looked up from germline, CDR1 is SEHNR and CDR2 is FQNEAQ (reference sequence). The CDR3 spans 15 residues. The CDR3 nucleotides are TGTGCCAGCAGCTTAGTAGGACAGGGACTTTACGGCTACACCTTC. This encodes CASSLVGQGLYGYTF.

The CDR3, as DNA: TGTGCCAGCAACCTTAGCGGGAGCCAACGCTACAATGAGCAGTTCTTC. Translating it yields CASNLSGSQRYNEQFF. The chain has TRBV12-3 or TRBV12-4 and TRBJ2-1, with TRBD2 matching over 9 bases. J was trimmed by 3 bases and V by 7 bases; bases with no gene match: 10. The length of the CDR3 is 16 residues.